This note documents a single T cell receptor beta chain sequence. What it binds is unknown. These data belong to a study of CD8+CD57+ T cells in acquired aplastic anemia. Study at large: The DNA of sorted CD4+ and CD8+ cells averaged around 3 ug. Sequencing produced an average of roughly 11 million reads per healthy donor for CD4+ cells. Broader study findings: Shared by patients and controls, approximately 29 CD8+ CDR3s were abundant in patients.

Genomic DNA was employed as the template in profiling TCR beta VDJ and CDR3. From the reads, TCRdb called clonotypes with MiXCR, one entry per CDR3 protein. The repertoire holds about 220,000 distinct CDR3 sequences, with around 32% as singletons. V lost 1 base and J lost 3; bases outside the gene matches: 5. CDR1 is KGHDR, CDR2 SFDVKD, per germline. The CDR3 contains 16 residues. The gene calls are TRBV24-1 and TRBJ2-7; TRBD2 agrees at 10 bases. The TCR comes from a human donor in good health, serving as a control. Sequencing was performed on sorted CD4+, CD8+, or CD8+CD57+ T cells (not recorded which) from PBMCs. In nucleotides, the CDR3 is TGTGCCACCAGTGATTTATTTGGACTAGCGGACTACGAGCAGTACTTC. Protein: CATSDLFGLADYEQYF.